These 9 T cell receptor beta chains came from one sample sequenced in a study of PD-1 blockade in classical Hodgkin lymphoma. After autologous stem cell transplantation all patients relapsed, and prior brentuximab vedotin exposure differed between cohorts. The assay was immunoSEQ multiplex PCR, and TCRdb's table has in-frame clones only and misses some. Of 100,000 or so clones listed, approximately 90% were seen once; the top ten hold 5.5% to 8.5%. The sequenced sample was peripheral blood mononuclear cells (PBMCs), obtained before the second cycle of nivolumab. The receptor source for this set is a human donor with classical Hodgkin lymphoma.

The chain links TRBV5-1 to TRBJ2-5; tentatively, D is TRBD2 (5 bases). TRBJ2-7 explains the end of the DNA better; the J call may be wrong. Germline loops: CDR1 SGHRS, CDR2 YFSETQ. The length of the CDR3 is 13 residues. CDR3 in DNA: TGCGCCAGCAGCTTGGCCCGGGACTACGAGCAGTACTTC. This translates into CASSLARDYEQYF.

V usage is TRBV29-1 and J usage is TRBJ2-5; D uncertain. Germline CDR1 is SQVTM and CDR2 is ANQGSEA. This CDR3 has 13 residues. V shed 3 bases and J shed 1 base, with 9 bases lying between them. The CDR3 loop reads CSVDGQTQETQYF. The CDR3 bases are TGCAGCGTTGATGGCCAGACCCAAGAGACCCAGTACTTC. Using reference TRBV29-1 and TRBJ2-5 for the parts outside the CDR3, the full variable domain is SAVISQKPSRDICQRGTSLTIQCQVDSQVTMMFWYRQQPGQSLTLIATANQGSEATYESGFVIDKFPISRPNLTFSTLTVSNMSPEDSSIYLCSVDGQTQETQYFGPGTRLLVL.

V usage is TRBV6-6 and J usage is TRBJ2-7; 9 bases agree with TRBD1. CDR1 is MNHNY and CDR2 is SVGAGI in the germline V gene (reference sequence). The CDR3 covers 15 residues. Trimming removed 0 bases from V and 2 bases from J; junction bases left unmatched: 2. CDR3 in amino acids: CASSYSGTGTYEQYF. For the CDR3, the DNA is TGTGCCAGCAGTTACTCCGGGACAGGGACCTACGAGCAGTACTTC.

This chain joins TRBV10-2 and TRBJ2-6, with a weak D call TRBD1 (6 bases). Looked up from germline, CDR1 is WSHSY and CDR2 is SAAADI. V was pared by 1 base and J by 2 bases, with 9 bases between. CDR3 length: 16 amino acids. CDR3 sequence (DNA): TGCGCCAGCAGTGAGTGGACAGCTCCTGGGGCCAACGTCCTGACTTTC. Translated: CASSEWTAPGANVLTF.

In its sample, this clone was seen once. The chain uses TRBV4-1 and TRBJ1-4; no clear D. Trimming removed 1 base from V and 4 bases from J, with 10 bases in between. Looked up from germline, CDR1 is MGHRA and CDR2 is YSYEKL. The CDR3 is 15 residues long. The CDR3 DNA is TGCGCCAGCAGCCAAGCTAATAGCTTTAATGAAAAACTGTTTTTT. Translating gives CASSQANSFNEKLFF.

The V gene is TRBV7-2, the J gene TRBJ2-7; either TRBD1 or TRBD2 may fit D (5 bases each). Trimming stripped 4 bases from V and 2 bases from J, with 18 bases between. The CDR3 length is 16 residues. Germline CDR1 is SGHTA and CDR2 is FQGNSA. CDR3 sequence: CASSSPSGLRPYEQYF. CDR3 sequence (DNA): TGTGCCAGCAGCTCCCCCTCGGGGCTCCGACCCTACGAGCAGTACTTC.

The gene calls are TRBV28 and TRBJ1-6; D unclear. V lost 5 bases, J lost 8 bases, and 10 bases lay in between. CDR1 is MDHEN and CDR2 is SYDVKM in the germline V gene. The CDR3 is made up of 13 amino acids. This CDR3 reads CASSLDGHSPLHF. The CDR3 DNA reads TGTGCCAGCAGTCTGGACGGACATTCACCCCTCCACTTT.

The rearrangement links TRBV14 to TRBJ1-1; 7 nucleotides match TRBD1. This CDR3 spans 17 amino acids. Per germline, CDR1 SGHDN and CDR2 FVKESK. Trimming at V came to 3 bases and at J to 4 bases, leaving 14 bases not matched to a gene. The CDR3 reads CASSHLTGLYPATEAFF. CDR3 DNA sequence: TGTGCCAGCAGCCATTTGACAGGGTTGTACCCCGCCACTGAAGCTTTCTTT.

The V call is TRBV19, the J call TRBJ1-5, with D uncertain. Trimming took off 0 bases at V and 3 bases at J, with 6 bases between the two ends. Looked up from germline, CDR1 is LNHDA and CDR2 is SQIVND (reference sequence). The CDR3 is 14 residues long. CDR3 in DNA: TGTGCCAGTAGTATAGACAGGAACAATCAGCCCCAGCATTTT. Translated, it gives CASSIDRNNQPQHF.